This T cell receptor (beta chain) comes out of a study of graft-versus-host responses after intestinal transplantation. Study overall: Those transplanted obtained multivisceral, liver-intestinal, or isolated intestinal grafts. Induction with anti-thymocyte globulin, then tacrolimus and steroids for around three years, was given to all recipients.

This CDR3 spans 12 amino acids. Trimming left V 6 bases short and J 5 bases short, with 13 bases between. In germline, CDR1 is SQVTM, CDR2 ANQGSEA. Of note for this clone: Its antigen is not identified.

Points from the study as a whole: The recipient marrow held GvH clones, and some of them showed up first in ileum or blood. High graft-versus-host to host-versus-graft T cell clonal ratios marked allografts of patients with graft-donor macrochimerism.

This table comes from immunoSEQ multiplex PCR, and its TCRdb copy is limited to in-frame clones, with some not included. The sample records under 150,000 clones, more than 90% being singletons. The sequenced sample was unstimulated CD4+ T cells sorted from spleen or lymph node cells, obtained before intestinal transplant. The receptor's source is a human donor who received an intestinal transplant. This rearrangement joins TRBV29-1 to TRBJ2-5; D remains ambiguous. DNA of the CDR3: TGCAGCGTCGTCGGTACGGCGGAGACCCAGTACTTC. Its translation is CSVVGTAETQYF.